This TCR beta chain was sequenced for a study of PD-L1 blockade in urothelial cancer. Background on the study: Males with bladder-origin urothelial cancer constituted about 85% of the roughly 30 patients. Analysis of blood occurred 3 weeks (second dose) and 6 weeks after treatment start.

The patients' disease, urothelial carcinoma, was locally advanced or metastatic. Synthetic analogs of TCR templates were spiked into every PCR. TCRdb's copy holds only in-frame clones and misses some; the assay was immunoSEQ multiplex PCR. The sample records approximately 100,000 clones, approximately 90% being singletons. The CDR3 totals 13 residues. The V end lost 4 bases, the J end lost 5 bases, and 8 bases lay between the germline ends. The germline gives CDR1 LNHDA, CDR2 SQIVND (reference sequence). Source: PBMCs, taken around atezolizumab (anti-PD-L1) treatment. This TCR derives from a woman of 80 years or more with urothelial cancer. This chain joins TRBV19 and TRBJ1-4; D gene ambiguous. CDR3 nucleotide sequence: TGTGCCAGTAGTAACCGGGTGAATGAAAAACTGTTTTTT. Amino acid sequence: CASSNRVNEKLFF.